What follows is one T cell receptor beta chain and its context. The antigen remains unidentified. These data come from a study of blood T cells in healthy people across ages. Study-wide results and caveats: Bulk PBMC profiling left naive and antigen-experienced comparisons inconclusive.

Together with a sample-barcoded 5' primer, a J-beta primer mix was included in a second PCR lasting about 7 to 12 cycles. TCRdb re-derived calls from the 5' RACE reads in MiXCR, one entry per CDR3 protein. The table shows 1.5 million to 2 million distinct CDR3 sequences, with about 30% occurring only once. This CDR3 region has 15 residues. V lost 8 bases, J lost 6 bases, and 14 bases stayed unmatched. Germline lookup yields CDR1 MNHEY and CDR2 SMNVEV (reference sequence). The specimen was blood. This receptor was taken from a woman aged 25 to 39 in good health. The chain combines TRBV27 with TRBJ2-3; 7 bases align to TRBD2. The CDR3 spells CASSGRASVADTQYF. CDR3 bases: TGTGCCAGCTCTGGGAGGGCTAGCGTCGCGGATACGCAGTATTTT.